The rows below give T cell receptor beta chains drawn from one sample of a study of shared clonotypes between healthy human individuals. Measured with immunoSEQ multiplex PCR; TCRdb has only the in-frame clones, and not every one. The sample consists of about 2,500,000 clones, over 85% of them appearing once. Sequencing was performed on naive CD4+ T cells sorted from blood. Receptors were obtained from a man aged 18 to 29 in good health. CDR3s include the opening cysteine and the closing phenylalanine or tryptophan. The D gene is left open where the match is weak. The size entry is marked missing in some rows and otherwise reads once, few, many or a size class.

CDR3nt	CDR3aa	d_gene	abundance	j_gene	v_gene
TGTGCCAGCTCACCACAGGAGGGACAGGGCAATCAGCCCCAGCATTTT	CASSPQEGQGNQPQHF	TRBD1	NA	TRBJ1-5	TRBV18
TGTGCCAGCAGGACAGGGGACGTTTACAATGAGCAGTTCTTC	CASRTGDVYNEQFF	TRBD1	NA	TRBJ2-1	TRBV7-8
TGTGCCAGCAGTGAAAGGGACGGCTTCTACGAGCAGTACTTC	CASSERDGFYEQYF	NA	NA	TRBJ2-7	TRBV6-1
TGTGCCAGCAGCCAAGATGGGGGGCCTAGACAGCCCCAGCATTTT	CASSQDGGPRQPQHF	NA	NA	TRBJ1-5	TRBV4-2
TGCGCCAGCAGCCAAGAACGGGGGGCACAAGGAGCTTTCTTT	CASSQERGAQGAFF	NA	NA	TRBJ1-1	TRBV4-3
TGTGCCTGGAGTGCAGGGTTCGAACAGCCCCAGCATTTT	CAWSAGFEQPQHF	NA	NA	TRBJ1-5	TRBV30
TGTGCCAGCAGCTTGAATCCTGGGGCCAACGTCCTGACTTTC	CASSLNPGANVLTF	NA	NA	TRBJ2-6	TRBV7-9
TGTGCCAGCAGCTGGGAGGGACAGGGGACCTATGGCTACACCTTC	CASSWEGQGTYGYTF	TRBD1	once	TRBJ1-2	TRBV5-5
TGTGCCAGCAGTGCCCGACTAGCGGCAGGGACCCAAGAGACCCAGTACTTC	CASSARLAAGTQETQYF	TRBD2	NA	TRBJ2-5	TRBV28
TGTGCCAGCAGTTTCGGGCAGCTCACTGAAGCTTTCTTT	CASSFGQLTEAFF	NA	once	TRBJ1-1	TRBV28
TGTGCCATCAGTGAACGGGGACGGAAACACAATGAGCAGTTCTTC	CAISERGRKHNEQFF	NA	NA	TRBJ2-1	TRBV10-3
TGTGCCAGCAGCACGATAACGGCGGATACGCAGTATTTT	CASSTITADTQYF	NA	NA	TRBJ2-3	TRBV5-4